This T cell receptor (beta chain) is drawn from a study of T cells in Graves' hyperthyroidism and ophthalmopathy. The CDR3 is made up of 18 amino acids. CDR1 is KGHSH and CDR2 is LQKENI in the germline V gene. The ends were cut back, 5 bases at V and 1 base at J, with 21 bases in the middle. TCR beta CDR3 region amplification was performed from RNA transcripts. The TCR CDR3 was amplified in a first-round RT-PCR using the HTBI primer set. TCRdb redid the calling of the multiplex PCR reads with MiXCR, one entry per CDR3 protein. This sample has around 600,000 distinct CDR3 sequences, with roughly 14% found just once. PBMCs were derived from about 10 ml fresh peripheral blood. Many counts were recorded for this clonotype.

This TCR was recovered from a woman in her forties or fifties with Graves' ophthalmopathy. The rearrangement uses TRBV18 and TRBJ2-1, with D perhaps TRBD1 (6 bases). What was sequenced was blood. The DNA for the CDR3 is TGTGCCAGCTCAACCCTAGCACAGGGAATAGGGTCCTACAATGAGCAGTTCTTC. Residues: CASSTLAQGIGSYNEQFF.